The sequence of this T cell receptor beta chain was determined in a study of T cells in Graves' hyperthyroidism and ophthalmopathy. There are 15 residues in the CDR3. CDR1 is SEHNR and CDR2 is FQNEAQ in the germline V gene (reference sequence). V was shortened by 2 bases and J by 2 bases, with 13 bases between the two germline ends. Amplification targeted TCR beta CDR3 regions from RNA transcripts. Initially, a first-round RT-PCR of the TCR CDR3 employed the HTBI primer set. TCRdb re-called the multiplex PCR reads through MiXCR, storing one row per CDR3 protein. The sample has 550,000 to 700,000 distinct CDR3 sequences, around 45% seen once. The diagnoses drew upon clinical symptoms, serum thyroxine and TRAb, thyroid ultrasound and orbital computed tomography.

The chain combines TRBV7-9 with TRBJ2-7; D is ambiguous. The sequencing sample was made of peripheral blood or thyroid tissue (not recorded which). The TCR originated in an adult woman with Graves' disease, either hyperthyroidism or ophthalmopathy (not recorded which). The CDR3 loop is CASSLRSEWAYEQYF. CDR3 nucleotide sequence: TGTGCCAGCAGCTTAAGGTCTGAGTGGGCCTACGAGCAGTACTTC.